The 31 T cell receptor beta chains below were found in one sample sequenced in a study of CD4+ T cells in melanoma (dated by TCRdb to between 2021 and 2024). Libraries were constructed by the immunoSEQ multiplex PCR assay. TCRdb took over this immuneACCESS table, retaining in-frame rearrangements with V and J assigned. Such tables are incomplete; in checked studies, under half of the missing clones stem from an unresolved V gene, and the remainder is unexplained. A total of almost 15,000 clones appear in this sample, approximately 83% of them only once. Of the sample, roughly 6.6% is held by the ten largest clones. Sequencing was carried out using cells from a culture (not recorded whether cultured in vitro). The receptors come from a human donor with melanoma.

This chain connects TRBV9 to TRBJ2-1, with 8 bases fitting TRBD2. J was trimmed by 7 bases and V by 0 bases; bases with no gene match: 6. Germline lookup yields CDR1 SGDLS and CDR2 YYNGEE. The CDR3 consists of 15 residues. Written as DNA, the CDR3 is TGTGCCAGCAGCGTAGCGGGGGGGCCTAGGAATGAGCAGTTCTTC. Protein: CASSVAGGPRNEQFF. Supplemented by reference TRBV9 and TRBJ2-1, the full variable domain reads DSGVTQTPKHLITATGQRVTLRCSPRSGDLSVYWYQQSLDQGLQFLIQYYNGEERAKGNILERFSAQQFPDLHSELNLSSLELGDSALYFCASSVAGGPRNEQFFGPGTRLTVL.

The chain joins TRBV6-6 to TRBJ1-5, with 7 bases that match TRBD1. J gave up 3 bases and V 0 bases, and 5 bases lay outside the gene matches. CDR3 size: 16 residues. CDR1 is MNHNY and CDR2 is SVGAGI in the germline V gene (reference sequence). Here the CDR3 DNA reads TGTGCCAGCAGTTACTCCTGGACAGGTTACAATCAGCCCCAGCATTTT. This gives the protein CASSYSWTGYNQPQHF.

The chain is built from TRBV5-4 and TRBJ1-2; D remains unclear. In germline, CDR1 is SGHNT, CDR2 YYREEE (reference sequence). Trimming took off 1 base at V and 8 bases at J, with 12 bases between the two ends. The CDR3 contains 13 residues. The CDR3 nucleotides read TGTGCCAGCAGCTTGCCGGCTACTCCGGGCTACACCTTC. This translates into CASSLPATPGYTF.

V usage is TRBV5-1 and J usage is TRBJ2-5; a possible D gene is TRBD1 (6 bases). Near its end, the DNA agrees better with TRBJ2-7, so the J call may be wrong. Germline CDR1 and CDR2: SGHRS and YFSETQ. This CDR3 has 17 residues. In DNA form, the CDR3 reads TGCGCCAGCAGCTTGGGGGTCGCGGCATGGACAGACTACGAGCAGTACTTC. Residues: CASSLGVAAWTDYEQYF.

The CDR3 is CASTQVAKSPQYF. CDR3 DNA sequence: TGTGCCAGCACCCAGGTTGCTAAGAGCCCCCAGTACTTC. The rearrangement joins TRBV7-9 to TRBJ2-5; no firm D call. Germline CDR1 is SEHNR and CDR2 is FQNEAQ (reference sequence). Trimming left V 7 bases short and J 9 bases short, with 18 bases between. The CDR3 runs 13 residues.

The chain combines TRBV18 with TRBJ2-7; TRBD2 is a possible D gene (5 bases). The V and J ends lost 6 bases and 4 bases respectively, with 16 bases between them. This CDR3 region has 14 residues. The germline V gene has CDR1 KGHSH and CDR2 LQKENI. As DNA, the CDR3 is TGTGCCAGCTCCACCGCATCCCGAGGGTACGAGCAGTACTTC. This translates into CASSTASRGYEQYF. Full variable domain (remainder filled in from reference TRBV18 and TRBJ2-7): NAGVMQNPRHLVRRRGQEARLRCSPMKGHSHVYWYRQLPEEGLKFMVYLQKENIIDESGMPKERFSAEFPKEGPSILRIQQVVRGDSAAYFCASSTASRGYEQYFGPGTRLTVT.

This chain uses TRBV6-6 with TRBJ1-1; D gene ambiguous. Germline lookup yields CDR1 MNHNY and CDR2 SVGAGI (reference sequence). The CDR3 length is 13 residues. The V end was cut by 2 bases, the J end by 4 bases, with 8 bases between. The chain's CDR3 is CASSYGELTEAFF. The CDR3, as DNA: TGTGCCAGCAGTTACGGGGAGCTCACTGAAGCTTTCTTT.

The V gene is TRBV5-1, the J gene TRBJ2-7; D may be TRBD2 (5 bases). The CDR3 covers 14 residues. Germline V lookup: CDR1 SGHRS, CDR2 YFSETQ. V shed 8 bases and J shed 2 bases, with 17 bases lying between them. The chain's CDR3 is CASKAVSGPYEQYF. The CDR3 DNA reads TGCGCCAGTAAAGCGGTGTCAGGCCCCTACGAGCAGTACTTC.

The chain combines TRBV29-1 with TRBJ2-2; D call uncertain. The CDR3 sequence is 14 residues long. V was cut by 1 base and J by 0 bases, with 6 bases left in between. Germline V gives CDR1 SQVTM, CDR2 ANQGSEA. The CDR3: CSVEGPANTGELFF. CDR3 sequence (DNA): TGCAGCGTTGAAGGACCCGCGAACACCGGGGAGCTGTTTTTT.

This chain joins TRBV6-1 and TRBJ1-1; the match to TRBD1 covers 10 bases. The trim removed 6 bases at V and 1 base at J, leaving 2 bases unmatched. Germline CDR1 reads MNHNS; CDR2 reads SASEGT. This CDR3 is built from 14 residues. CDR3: CASRDRGGNTEAFF. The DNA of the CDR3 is TGTGCCAGCAGGGACAGGGGGGGGAACACTGAAGCTTTCTTT.

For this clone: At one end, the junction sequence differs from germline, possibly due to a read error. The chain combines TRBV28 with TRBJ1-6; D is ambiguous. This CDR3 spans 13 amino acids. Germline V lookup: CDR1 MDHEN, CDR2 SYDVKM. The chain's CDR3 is CASSRSDNSPLHF. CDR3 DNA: TGTGCCAGCAGTCGCTCCGATAATTCACCCCTCCACTTT.

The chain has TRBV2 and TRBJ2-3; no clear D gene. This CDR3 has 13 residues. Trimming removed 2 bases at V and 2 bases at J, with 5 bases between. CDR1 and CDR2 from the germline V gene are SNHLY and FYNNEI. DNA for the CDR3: TGTGCCAGCAGTGAAACTTCCACAGATACGCAGTATTTT. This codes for CASSETSTDTQYF. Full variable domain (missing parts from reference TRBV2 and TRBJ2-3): EPEVTQTPSHQVTQMGQEVILRCVPISNHLYFYWYRQILGQKVEFLVSFYNNEISEKSEIFDDQFSVERPDGSNFTLKIRSTKLEDSAMYFCASSETSTDTQYFGPGTRLTVL.

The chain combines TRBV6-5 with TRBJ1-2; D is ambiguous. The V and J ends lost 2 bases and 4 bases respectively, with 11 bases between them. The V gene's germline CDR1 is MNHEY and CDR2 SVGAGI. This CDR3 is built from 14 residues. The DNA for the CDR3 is TGTGCCAGCAGTTACGCGGAGGAGGGCTATGGCTACACCTTC. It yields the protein CASSYAEEGYGYTF.

The DNA for the CDR3 is TGCAGCGTTGAAGATCGGGTCGAGGTGAGCACAGATACGCAGTATTTT. Translated: CSVEDRVEVSTDTQYF. The chain joins TRBV29-1 to TRBJ2-3; no clear D gene. Germline CDR1 and CDR2: SQVTM and ANQGSEA. The ends were cut back, 0 bases at V and 0 bases at J, with 13 bases in the middle. This CDR3 is built from 16 residues.

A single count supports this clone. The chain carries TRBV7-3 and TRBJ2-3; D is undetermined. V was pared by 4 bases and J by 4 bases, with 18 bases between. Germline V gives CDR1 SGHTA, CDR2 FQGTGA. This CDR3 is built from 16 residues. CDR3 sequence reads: CASSSQPLEFADTQYF. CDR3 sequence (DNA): TGTGCCAGCAGCTCCCAACCCCTAGAGTTCGCAGATACGCAGTATTTT.

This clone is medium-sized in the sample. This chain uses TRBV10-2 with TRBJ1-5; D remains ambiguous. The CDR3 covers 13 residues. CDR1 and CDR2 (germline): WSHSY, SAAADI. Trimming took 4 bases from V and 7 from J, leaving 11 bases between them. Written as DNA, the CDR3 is TGCGCCAGCAGTGCGGGTGAGGGACAGCCCCAGCATTTT. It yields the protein CASSAGEGQPQHF.

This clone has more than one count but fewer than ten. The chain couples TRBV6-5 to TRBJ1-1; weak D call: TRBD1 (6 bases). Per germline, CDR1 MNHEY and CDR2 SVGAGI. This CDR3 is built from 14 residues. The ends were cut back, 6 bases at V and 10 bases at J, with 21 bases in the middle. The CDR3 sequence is CASRAQQGGMGAFF. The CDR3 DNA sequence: TGTGCCAGCAGGGCCCAACAGGGCGGGATGGGAGCTTTCTTT.

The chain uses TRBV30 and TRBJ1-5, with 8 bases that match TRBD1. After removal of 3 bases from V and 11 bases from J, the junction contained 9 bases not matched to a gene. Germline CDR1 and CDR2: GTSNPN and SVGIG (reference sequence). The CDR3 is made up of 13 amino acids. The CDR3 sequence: CAWRLTGESAQHF. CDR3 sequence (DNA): TGTGCCTGGAGATTGACAGGGGAATCAGCCCAGCATTTT. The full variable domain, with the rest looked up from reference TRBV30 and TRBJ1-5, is SQTIHQWPATLVQPVGSPLSLECTVEGTSNPNLYWYRQAAGRGLQLLFYSVGIGQISSEVPQNLSASRPQDRQFILSSKKLLLSDSGFYLCAWRLTGESAQHFGDGTRLSIL.

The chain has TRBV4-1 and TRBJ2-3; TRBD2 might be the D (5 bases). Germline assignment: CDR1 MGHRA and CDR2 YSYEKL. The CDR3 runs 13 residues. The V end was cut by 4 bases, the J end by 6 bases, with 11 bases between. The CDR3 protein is CASSLIIADTQYF. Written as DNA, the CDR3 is TGCGCCAGCAGCCTGATTATAGCGGATACGCAGTATTTT.

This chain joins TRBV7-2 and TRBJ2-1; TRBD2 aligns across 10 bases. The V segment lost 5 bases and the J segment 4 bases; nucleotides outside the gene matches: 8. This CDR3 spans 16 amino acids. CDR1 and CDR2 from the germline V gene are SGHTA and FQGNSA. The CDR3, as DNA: TGTGCCAGCAGCCGACAAACTAGCGGGGCTTACAATGAGCAGTTCTTC. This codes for CASSRQTSGAYNEQFF.

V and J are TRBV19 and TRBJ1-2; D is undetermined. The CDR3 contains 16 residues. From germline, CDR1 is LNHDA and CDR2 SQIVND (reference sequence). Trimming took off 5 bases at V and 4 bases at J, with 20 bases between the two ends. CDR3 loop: CASSAGMVVAFYGYTF. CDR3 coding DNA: TGTGCCAGTAGTGCGGGAATGGTCGTAGCATTCTATGGCTACACCTTC.

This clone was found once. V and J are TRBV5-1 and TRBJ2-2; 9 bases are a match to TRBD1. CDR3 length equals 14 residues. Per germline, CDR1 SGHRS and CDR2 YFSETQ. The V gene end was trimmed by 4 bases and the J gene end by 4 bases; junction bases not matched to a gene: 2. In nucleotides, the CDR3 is TGCGCCAGCAGCCTGGACAGGGGCACCGGGGAGCTGTTTTTT. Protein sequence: CASSLDRGTGELFF.

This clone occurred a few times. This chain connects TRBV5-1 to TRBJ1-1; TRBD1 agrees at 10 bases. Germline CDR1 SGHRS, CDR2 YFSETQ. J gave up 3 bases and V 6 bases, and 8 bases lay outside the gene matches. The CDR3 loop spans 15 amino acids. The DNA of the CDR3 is TGCGCCAGCAAAGGGACAGGGGTTTGGTACACTGAAGCTTTCTTT. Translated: CASKGTGVWYTEAFF.

This chain's CDR3 is CASSFVRGLDGYTF. The DNA for the CDR3 is TGCGCCAGCAGCTTTGTCAGGGGGCTGGATGGCTACACCTTC. This rearrangement joins TRBV5-1 to TRBJ1-2, with 8 nucleotides matching TRBD1. J was trimmed by 6 bases and V by 2 bases; bases with no gene match: 6. Germline V gives CDR1 SGHRS, CDR2 YFSETQ. The CDR3 contains 14 residues.

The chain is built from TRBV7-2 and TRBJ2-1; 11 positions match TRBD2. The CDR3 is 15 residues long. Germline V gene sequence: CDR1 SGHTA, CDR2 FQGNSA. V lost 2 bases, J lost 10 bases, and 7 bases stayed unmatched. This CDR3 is CASSLLAGGHSEQFF. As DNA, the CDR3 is TGTGCCAGCAGCTTACTAGCGGGGGGCCACTCGGAGCAGTTCTTC.

In nucleotides, the CDR3 is TGTGCCAGCAGTACCCCCATGGGCCGAGGAAATCAGCCCCAGCATTTT. It yields the protein CASSTPMGRGNQPQHF. The chain has TRBV27 and TRBJ1-5; no reliable D call. The CDR3 sequence is 16 residues long. Germline loops: CDR1 MNHEY, CDR2 SMNVEV (reference sequence). With 5 bases removed from V and 4 bases from J, the gap between germline ends came to 18 bases.

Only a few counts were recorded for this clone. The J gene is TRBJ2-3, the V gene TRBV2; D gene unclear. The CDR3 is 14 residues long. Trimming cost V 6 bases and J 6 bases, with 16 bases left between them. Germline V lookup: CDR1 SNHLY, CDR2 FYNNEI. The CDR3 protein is CASRRTATSDTQYF. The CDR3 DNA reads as TGTGCCAGCAGGAGAACGGCTACTTCGGATACGCAGTATTTT.

CDR3 DNA: TGTGCCAGCAGCTTATCGGCATCAGGGGTCTCACCCCTCCACTTT. Translating gives CASSLSASGVSPLHF. The rearrangement joins TRBV7-3 to TRBJ1-6, with D tentatively TRBD1 (6 bases). The CDR3 covers 15 residues. V lost 2 bases and J lost 10, with 15 bases in between. The germline V gene has CDR1 SGHTA and CDR2 FQGTGA.

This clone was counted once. In nucleotides, the CDR3 is TGTGCCAGCTCACCACCGTTGCCAGGGGGCTATATTGGAAACACCATATATTTT. Translating it yields CASSPPLPGGYIGNTIYF. V is TRBV18 and J is TRBJ1-3; 8 bases map to TRBD1. CDR3 length: 18 amino acids. The V gene's germline CDR1 is KGHSH and CDR2 LQKENI. J was trimmed by 3 bases and V by 0 bases; bases with no gene match: 10.

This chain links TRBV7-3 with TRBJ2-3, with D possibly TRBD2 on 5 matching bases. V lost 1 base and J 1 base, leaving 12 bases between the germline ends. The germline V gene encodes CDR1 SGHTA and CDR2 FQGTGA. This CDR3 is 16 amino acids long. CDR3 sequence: CASSLRAGGGTDTQYF. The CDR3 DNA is TGTGCCAGCAGCTTAAGGGCGGGTGGGGGCACAGATACGCAGTATTTT.

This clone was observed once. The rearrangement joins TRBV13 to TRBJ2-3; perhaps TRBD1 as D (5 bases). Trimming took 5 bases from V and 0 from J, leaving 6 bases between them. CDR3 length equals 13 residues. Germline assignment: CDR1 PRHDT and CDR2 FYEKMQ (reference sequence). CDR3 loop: CASSRTSTDTQYF. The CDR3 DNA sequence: TGTGCCAGCAGCCGGACAAGCACAGATACGCAGTATTTT.